These 32 T cell receptor beta chains share one sample of origin, sequenced in a study of human T cells and chemical hapten exposure. Time point: pre-sensitization, week 0. Treatment in this sample: therapeutic diphenylcyclopropenone sensitization with weekly scalp DPC. Each CDR3 protein is one row after TCRdb ran MiXCR on the RACE reads. Among about 87,000 distinct CDR3 sequences listed, around 10% were seen once. This material consisted of whole blood, taken in connection with sensitization to the hapten diphenylcyclopropenone (DPC). These receptors were collected from a woman aged 40 to 50 with alopecia areata. Some clones in this sample may be carry-over from other donors' samples.

This clonotype was picked up a small number of times. The rearrangement joins TRBV28 to TRBJ2-5, with unresolved D. The CDR3 loop spans 15 amino acids. Germline V gene data show CDR1 as MDHEN and CDR2 as SYDVKM. The germline V and J ends were trimmed by 7 bases and 5 bases, with 20 bases remaining between them. The CDR3 DNA reads TGTGCCAGCACTGATACTGGGCTTGATATTGAGACCCAGTACTTC. It specifies CASTDTGLDIETQYF.

This rearrangement joins TRBV4-3 to TRBJ1-5; D might be TRBD1 (6 bases). The CDR3 extends over 16 amino acids. In germline, CDR1 is LGHNA, CDR2 YSLEER. V shed 6 bases and J shed 4 bases, with 19 bases lying between them. The CDR3 spells CASSPSINRENQPQHF. In DNA, the CDR3 is TGCGCCAGCAGTCCAAGTATCAACAGGGAAAATCAGCCCCAGCATTTT.

The rearrangement links TRBV12-3 or TRBV12-4 to TRBJ2-7; D not certain. This CDR3 region has 14 residues. Trimming took off 6 bases at V and 6 bases at J, with 18 bases between the two ends. CDR3 amino acids: CASSPQLGVPEQYF. Here the CDR3 DNA reads TGTGCCAGCAGCCCACAGTTGGGCGTACCCGAGCAGTACTTC.

This clonotype was seen a few times. The chain employs TRBV4-2 and TRBJ2-6, with D unclear. The CDR3 runs to 15 residues. CDR1 and CDR2 from the germline V gene are LGHNA and YNFKEQ. V was cut by 5 bases and J by 0 bases, with 8 bases left in between. DNA for the CDR3: TGTGCCAGCAGCAACCTATACTCTGGGGCCAACGTCCTGACTTTC. Translation: CASSNLYSGANVLTF.

This chain uses TRBV20-1 with TRBJ2-2; possibly TRBD1 for D (6 bases). This CDR3 has 15 amino acids. Germline V gene data show CDR1 as DFQATT and CDR2 as SNEGSKA (reference sequence). V shed 3 bases and J shed 6 bases, with 17 bases lying between them. The CDR3 spells CSASPTGSRAGELFF. CDR3 DNA sequence: TGCAGTGCTAGCCCTACAGGGAGTCGGGCCGGGGAGCTGTTTTTT.

The CDR3 protein is CASSLSGSYGYTF. In nucleotides, the CDR3 is TGTGCCAGCAGCTTGTCCGGGAGCTATGGCTACACCTTC. The chain carries TRBV7-3 and TRBJ1-2; the D is unclear. Germline-derived CDR1 and CDR2 are SGHTA and FQGTGA. Trimming removed 3 bases from V and 4 bases from J, with 9 bases in between. CDR3 length: 13 amino acids.

V is TRBV12-3 or TRBV12-4 and J is TRBJ2-2, with D uncertain. V lost 2 bases and J lost 0, with 4 bases in between. This CDR3 contains 14 residues. CDR3 DNA sequence: TGTGCCAGCAGTTTAATGGCGAACACCGGGGAGCTGTTTTTT. Protein sequence: CASSLMANTGELFF.

The rearrangement links TRBV7-3 to TRBJ2-3; 8 positions match TRBD1. With 4 bases clipped from V and 5 bases from J, the junction kept 17 bases outside the gene matches. Germline V gives CDR1 SGHTA, CDR2 FQGTGA. CDR3 size: 18 residues. The chain's CDR3 is CASSCRLSGGDLRDTQYF. CDR3 nucleotide sequence: TGTGCCAGCAGCTGCCGACTTTCAGGGGGCGATTTGAGAGATACGCAGTATTTT.

This clonotype has at least ten counts. The chain joins TRBV7-9 to TRBJ2-2; D remains ambiguous. CDR1 and CDR2 (germline): SEHNR, FQNEAQ (reference sequence). The CDR3 contains 14 residues. V was clipped by 6 bases and J by 5 bases, with 13 bases between them. CDR3 loop: CASSPKFTTGELFF. The CDR3 nucleotides read TGTGCCAGCAGTCCCAAATTTACGACCGGGGAGCTGTTTTTT.

This CDR3 is CASSYLLQFGGATYNEQFF. The CDR3 bases are TGTGCCAGCAGTTATTTACTTCAATTCGGGGGGGCGACCTACAATGAGCAGTTCTTC. This chain joins TRBV6-2 or TRBV6-3 and TRBJ2-1; 8 nucleotides line up with TRBD2. V gave up 3 bases and J gave up 2 bases; unmatched junction bases: 15. Germline assignment: CDR1 MNHEY and CDR2 SVGEGT. This CDR3 region has 19 residues.

There are many counts of this clonotype. This rearrangement joins TRBV29-1 to TRBJ2-5; D tentatively fits TRBD1 or TRBD2 (5 bases each). The length of the CDR3 is 11 residues. Looked up from germline, CDR1 is SQVTM and CDR2 is ANQGSEA. The CDR3 sequence is CGGASQETQYF. The CDR3 DNA follows: TGCGGGGGAGCCTCCCAAGAGACCCAGTACTTC.

The chain combines TRBV7-8 with TRBJ1-5, with D tentatively TRBD1 (5 bases). CDR1 SGHVS and CDR2 FQNEAQ come from the germline V gene. Trimming shortened V by 5 bases and J by 10 bases, and 12 bases separated the two germline ends. The CDR3 contains 12 residues. Written as DNA, the CDR3 is TGTGCCAGCAGCACCGGGGCCCGACCCCAGCATTTT. Translating gives CASSTGARPQHF.

In this sample, this clonotype turned up a few times. The rearrangement links TRBV3-1 to TRBJ2-5; TRBD2 agrees at 10 bases. The ends lost 5 bases at V and 4 bases at J; junction bases unmatched: 7. Germline V lookup: CDR1 LGHDT, CDR2 YNNKEL (reference sequence). The CDR3 is 15 residues long. The CDR3 spells CASSSLAGVGETQYF. For the CDR3, the DNA is TGTGCCAGCAGCAGCCTAGCGGGGGTCGGAGAGACCCAGTACTTC.

This clonotype was found many times. The V call is TRBV12-3 or TRBV12-4, the J call TRBJ1-2; D remains unclear. Trimming shortened V by 2 bases and J by 0 bases, and 4 bases separated the two germline ends. CDR3 length: 13 residues. CDR3 in DNA: TGTGCCAGCAGTTTATTAGCTAACTATGGCTACACCTTC. Its translation is CASSLLANYGYTF.

As concerns this clonotype: One end of the junction fails to match germline, which may point to a read error. The gene calls are TRBV4-1 and TRBJ1-3; 8 nucleotides match TRBD1. Germline assignment: CDR1 MGHRA and CDR2 YSYEKL. The CDR3 length is 14 residues. As DNA, the CDR3 is TGCGCCAGCAGCCAAGAAGGCGGACAGGGCCCTACCAATTTT. Its protein product is CASSQEGGQGPTNF.

The chain uses TRBV6-5 and TRBJ1-1; TRBD1 aligns across 7 bases. Looked up from germline, CDR1 is MNHEY and CDR2 is SVGAGI. Trimming cost V 11 bases and J 11 bases; bases outside gene matches: 17. This CDR3 contains 13 residues. The CDR3 region is CACQRSGTVDAFF. CDR3 DNA: TGTGCCTGCCAGCGAAGCGGGACAGTCGACGCTTTCTTT.

The sample holds many counts of this clonotype. The chain carries TRBV28 and TRBJ1-3, with D possibly matching TRBD1 (6 bases). In germline, CDR1 is MDHEN, CDR2 SYDVKM. Deletions cut 8 bases from V and 0 bases from J, with 20 bases between. CDR3 size: 17 residues. CDR3: CASRLPTGPSSGNTIYF. Written as DNA, the CDR3 is TGTGCCAGCCGACTTCCGACAGGACCGAGCTCTGGAAACACCATATATTTT.

This clonotype was seen repeatedly, ten times or more. The chain employs TRBV10-3 and TRBJ1-2, with TRBD1 matching 10 bases. Unmatched junction bases numbered 11, after V lost 5 bases and J lost 8 bases. CDR1 and CDR2 (germline): ENHRY, SYGVKD. The CDR3 length is 15 residues. This chain's CDR3 is CAISPWDRGGGGYTF. DNA for the CDR3: TGTGCCATCAGTCCCTGGGACAGGGGTGGAGGAGGCTACACCTTC.

This clonotype was detected a few times. The chain couples TRBV6-2 or TRBV6-3 to TRBJ1-1; the D gene is possibly TRBD1 (5 bases). Per the germline V gene, CDR1 is MNHEY and CDR2 is SVGEGT. Trimming stripped 5 bases from V and 4 bases from J, with 14 bases between. The CDR3 contains 14 residues. The CDR3 nucleotides read TGTGCCAGCAGTACAGGACGGTTGAGCACTGAAGCTTTCTTT. Translating it yields CASSTGRLSTEAFF.

This clonotype was found many times. The chain links TRBV6-1 to TRBJ2-6, with no clear D. Trimming removed 5 bases at V and 4 bases at J, with 18 bases between. Germline lookup yields CDR1 MNHNS and CDR2 SASEGT. This CDR3 region has 17 residues. The CDR3 spells CASSLLGSRRGANVLTF. As DNA, the CDR3 is TGTGCCAGCAGTCTCCTCGGCTCACGCCGAGGGGCCAACGTCCTGACTTTC.

The chain joins TRBV5-8 to TRBJ2-7; the D gene is possibly TRBD1 (5 bases). This CDR3 has 15 residues. The germline V gene encodes CDR1 SGHTS and CDR2 YDEGEE. Trimming pared 0 bases from V and 0 bases from J, leaving 10 bases between. CDR3 DNA sequence: TGTGCCAGCAGCTTGGGGCAGGGCAGCTCCTACGAGCAGTACTTC. Its translation: CASSLGQGSSYEQYF.

At least ten counts were recorded for this clonotype. The V call is TRBV4-3, the J call TRBJ2-3, with TRBD2 as a possible D gene (5 bases). Germline V CDR1 and CDR2: LGHNA, YSLEER. The CDR3 length is 16 residues. Trimming removed 3 bases at V and 0 bases at J, with 13 bases between. DNA of the CDR3: TGCGCCAGCAGCCATCAACGCGGGCCGAGCACAGATACGCAGTATTTT. As protein: CASSHQRGPSTDTQYF.

The rearrangement joins TRBV11-2 to TRBJ2-2; the D is unclear. The CDR3 covers 12 residues. Germline V lookup: CDR1 SGHAT, CDR2 FQNNGV. V dropped 4 bases and J dropped 6 bases, with 6 bases sitting between them. CDR3 in DNA: TGTGCCAGCAGCTCCCACGCCGGGGAGCTGTTTTTT. It specifies CASSSHAGELFF.

Details on this clonotype: Its ends do not fully match the called genes, so a read error is possible. V is TRBV7-7 and J is TRBJ2-5; 12 nucleotides agree with TRBD2. CDR1 is SSHAT and CDR2 is FNYEAQ in the germline V gene (reference sequence). The CDR3 totals 15 residues. The CDR3 sequence: CASSRTSGDQETQYF. The CDR3 DNA sequence: TGTGCTAGCAGCCGGACTAGCGGGGACCAAGAGACCCAGTACTTC. Based on the CDR3 plus reference TRBV7-7 and TRBJ2-5, the full variable domain is GAGVSQSPRYKVTKRGQDVTLRCDPISSHATLYWYQQALGQGPEFLTYFNYEAQPDKSGLPSDRFSAERPEGSISTLTIQRTEQRDSAMYRCASSRTSGDQETQYFGPGTRLLVL.

This clonotype turned up a few times. The chain is built from TRBV5-1 and TRBJ2-7, with a possible D match to TRBD1 (5 bases). This CDR3 comprises 14 residues. Trimming cost V 0 bases and J 3 bases, with 10 bases left between them. Germline V gene data show CDR1 as SGHRS and CDR2 as YFSETQ. CDR3: CASSLETVNYEQYF. The DNA of the CDR3 is TGCGCCAGCAGCTTGGAGACAGTAAACTACGAGCAGTACTTC.

This clonotype occurred a few times. The chain links TRBV29-1 to TRBJ2-5; the D call may be TRBD1 or TRBD2 (5 bases each). Germline V gene lookup returns CDR1 SQVTM and CDR2 ANQGSEA. The CDR3 spans 15 residues. V lost 0 bases and J 1 base, leaving 12 bases between the germline ends. CDR3 sequence: CSVEDEGRVQETQYF. In DNA form, the CDR3 reads TGCAGCGTTGAAGACGAGGGGCGCGTCCAAGAGACCCAGTACTTC.

The V and J genes are TRBV7-9 and TRBJ1-1; 9 bases fit TRBD1. CDR1 is SEHNR and CDR2 is FQNEAQ in the germline V gene (reference sequence). V was clipped by 4 bases and J by 3 bases; unmatched bases: 3. There are 14 residues in the CDR3. CDR3 bases: TGTGCCAGCAGCTCGGGACAGGGTTACACTGAAGCTTTCTTT. It is translated as CASSSGQGYTEAFF. The variable domain in full, completed from reference TRBV7-9 and TRBJ1-1, reads DTGVSQNPRHKITKRGQNVTFRCDPISEHNRLYWYRQTLGQGPEFLTYFQNEAQLEKSRLLSDRFSAERPKGSFSTLEIQRTEQGDSAMYLCASSSGQGYTEAFFGQGTRLTVV.

This clonotype has just a few counts. V and J are TRBV11-2 and TRBJ2-7; tentative D call: TRBD2 (6 bases). Per the germline V gene, CDR1 is SGHAT and CDR2 is FQNNGV. V lost 7 bases and J 2 bases, leaving 15 bases between the germline ends. CDR3 length equals 14 residues. The CDR3 DNA reads TGTGCCAGCACCAAAACGGGGGTAACCTACGAGCAGTACTTC. Translating gives CASTKTGVTYEQYF.

This clonotype was picked up many times. The V gene is TRBV4-3, the J gene TRBJ2-1; a weak D match, TRBD2 (6 bases). The germline V and J ends were trimmed by 4 bases and 6 bases, with 10 bases remaining between them. Germline V CDR1 and CDR2: LGHNA, YSLEER. There are 13 residues in the CDR3. CDR3 nucleotides: TGCGCCAGCAGCCGGACTACAGGCAATGAGCAGTTCTTC. Protein product: CASSRTTGNEQFF.

This chain joins TRBV5-1 and TRBJ2-5, with TRBD2 matching 7 bases. CDR3 length: 14 amino acids. The J segment lost 2 bases and the V segment lost 0 bases, leaving 1 base of the junction unmatched. Germline-derived CDR1 and CDR2 are SGHRS and YFSETQ. In DNA, the CDR3 is TGCGCCAGCAGCTTGGACGGGAGGCAAGAGACCCAGTACTTC. Protein product: CASSLDGRQETQYF.

This clonotype showed up many times. In DNA form, the CDR3 reads TGTGCCTGGAGTGGGGACAGCAGTAAGCCCCAGCATTTT. Protein sequence: CAWSGDSSKPQHF. This rearrangement joins TRBV30 to TRBJ1-5; 7 positions match TRBD1. The trim removed 1 base at V and 8 bases at J, leaving 5 bases unmatched. The CDR3 spans 13 residues. Germline V lookup: CDR1 GTSNPN, CDR2 SVGIG (reference sequence).

At least ten counts were recorded for this clonotype. The chain employs TRBV7-8 and TRBJ2-3; D is ambiguous. The CDR3 spans 15 residues. V was cut by 2 bases and J by 1 base, with 10 bases left in between. Per germline, CDR1 SGHVS and CDR2 FQNEAQ. CDR3 residues: CASSLKRAGTDTQYF. For the CDR3, the DNA is TGTGCCAGCAGCTTAAAACGGGCCGGCACAGATACGCAGTATTTT.